This TCR beta chain originates from a study of cytomegalovirus exposure and HLA in healthy donors. This CDR3 region has 13 residues. The V and J ends lost 7 bases and 4 bases respectively, with 11 bases between them. Per the germline V gene, CDR1 is LNHDA and CDR2 is SQIVND (reference sequence). General study findings and limits: A further, later analysis showed that HLA-associated TCR beta chains (compared with equally common others) were more clonally expanded. By HLA locus, TCR association rates varied in a later analysis, with DRB1 showing the most and HLA-C the fewest. There were some V segments, including TRBV6-2 and TRBV6-3, excluded as indistinguishable.

PCR used 60 Vbeta primers and 13 Jbeta primers. Some clones are missing from TCRdb's copy, which holds only in-frame ones; the method was immunoSEQ multiplex PCR. The repertoire holds about 210,000 clones, with about 90% as singletons. As for this clone: Its antigen is unidentified.

This TCR was sampled from a boy younger than 10 in good health and CMV-seronegative. Sample: PBMCs. The rearrangement uses TRBV19 and TRBJ1-5; D gene uncertain. CDR3 region: CASTFRENQPQHF. DNA of the CDR3: TGTGCCAGTACGTTCCGGGAAAATCAGCCCCAGCATTTT.